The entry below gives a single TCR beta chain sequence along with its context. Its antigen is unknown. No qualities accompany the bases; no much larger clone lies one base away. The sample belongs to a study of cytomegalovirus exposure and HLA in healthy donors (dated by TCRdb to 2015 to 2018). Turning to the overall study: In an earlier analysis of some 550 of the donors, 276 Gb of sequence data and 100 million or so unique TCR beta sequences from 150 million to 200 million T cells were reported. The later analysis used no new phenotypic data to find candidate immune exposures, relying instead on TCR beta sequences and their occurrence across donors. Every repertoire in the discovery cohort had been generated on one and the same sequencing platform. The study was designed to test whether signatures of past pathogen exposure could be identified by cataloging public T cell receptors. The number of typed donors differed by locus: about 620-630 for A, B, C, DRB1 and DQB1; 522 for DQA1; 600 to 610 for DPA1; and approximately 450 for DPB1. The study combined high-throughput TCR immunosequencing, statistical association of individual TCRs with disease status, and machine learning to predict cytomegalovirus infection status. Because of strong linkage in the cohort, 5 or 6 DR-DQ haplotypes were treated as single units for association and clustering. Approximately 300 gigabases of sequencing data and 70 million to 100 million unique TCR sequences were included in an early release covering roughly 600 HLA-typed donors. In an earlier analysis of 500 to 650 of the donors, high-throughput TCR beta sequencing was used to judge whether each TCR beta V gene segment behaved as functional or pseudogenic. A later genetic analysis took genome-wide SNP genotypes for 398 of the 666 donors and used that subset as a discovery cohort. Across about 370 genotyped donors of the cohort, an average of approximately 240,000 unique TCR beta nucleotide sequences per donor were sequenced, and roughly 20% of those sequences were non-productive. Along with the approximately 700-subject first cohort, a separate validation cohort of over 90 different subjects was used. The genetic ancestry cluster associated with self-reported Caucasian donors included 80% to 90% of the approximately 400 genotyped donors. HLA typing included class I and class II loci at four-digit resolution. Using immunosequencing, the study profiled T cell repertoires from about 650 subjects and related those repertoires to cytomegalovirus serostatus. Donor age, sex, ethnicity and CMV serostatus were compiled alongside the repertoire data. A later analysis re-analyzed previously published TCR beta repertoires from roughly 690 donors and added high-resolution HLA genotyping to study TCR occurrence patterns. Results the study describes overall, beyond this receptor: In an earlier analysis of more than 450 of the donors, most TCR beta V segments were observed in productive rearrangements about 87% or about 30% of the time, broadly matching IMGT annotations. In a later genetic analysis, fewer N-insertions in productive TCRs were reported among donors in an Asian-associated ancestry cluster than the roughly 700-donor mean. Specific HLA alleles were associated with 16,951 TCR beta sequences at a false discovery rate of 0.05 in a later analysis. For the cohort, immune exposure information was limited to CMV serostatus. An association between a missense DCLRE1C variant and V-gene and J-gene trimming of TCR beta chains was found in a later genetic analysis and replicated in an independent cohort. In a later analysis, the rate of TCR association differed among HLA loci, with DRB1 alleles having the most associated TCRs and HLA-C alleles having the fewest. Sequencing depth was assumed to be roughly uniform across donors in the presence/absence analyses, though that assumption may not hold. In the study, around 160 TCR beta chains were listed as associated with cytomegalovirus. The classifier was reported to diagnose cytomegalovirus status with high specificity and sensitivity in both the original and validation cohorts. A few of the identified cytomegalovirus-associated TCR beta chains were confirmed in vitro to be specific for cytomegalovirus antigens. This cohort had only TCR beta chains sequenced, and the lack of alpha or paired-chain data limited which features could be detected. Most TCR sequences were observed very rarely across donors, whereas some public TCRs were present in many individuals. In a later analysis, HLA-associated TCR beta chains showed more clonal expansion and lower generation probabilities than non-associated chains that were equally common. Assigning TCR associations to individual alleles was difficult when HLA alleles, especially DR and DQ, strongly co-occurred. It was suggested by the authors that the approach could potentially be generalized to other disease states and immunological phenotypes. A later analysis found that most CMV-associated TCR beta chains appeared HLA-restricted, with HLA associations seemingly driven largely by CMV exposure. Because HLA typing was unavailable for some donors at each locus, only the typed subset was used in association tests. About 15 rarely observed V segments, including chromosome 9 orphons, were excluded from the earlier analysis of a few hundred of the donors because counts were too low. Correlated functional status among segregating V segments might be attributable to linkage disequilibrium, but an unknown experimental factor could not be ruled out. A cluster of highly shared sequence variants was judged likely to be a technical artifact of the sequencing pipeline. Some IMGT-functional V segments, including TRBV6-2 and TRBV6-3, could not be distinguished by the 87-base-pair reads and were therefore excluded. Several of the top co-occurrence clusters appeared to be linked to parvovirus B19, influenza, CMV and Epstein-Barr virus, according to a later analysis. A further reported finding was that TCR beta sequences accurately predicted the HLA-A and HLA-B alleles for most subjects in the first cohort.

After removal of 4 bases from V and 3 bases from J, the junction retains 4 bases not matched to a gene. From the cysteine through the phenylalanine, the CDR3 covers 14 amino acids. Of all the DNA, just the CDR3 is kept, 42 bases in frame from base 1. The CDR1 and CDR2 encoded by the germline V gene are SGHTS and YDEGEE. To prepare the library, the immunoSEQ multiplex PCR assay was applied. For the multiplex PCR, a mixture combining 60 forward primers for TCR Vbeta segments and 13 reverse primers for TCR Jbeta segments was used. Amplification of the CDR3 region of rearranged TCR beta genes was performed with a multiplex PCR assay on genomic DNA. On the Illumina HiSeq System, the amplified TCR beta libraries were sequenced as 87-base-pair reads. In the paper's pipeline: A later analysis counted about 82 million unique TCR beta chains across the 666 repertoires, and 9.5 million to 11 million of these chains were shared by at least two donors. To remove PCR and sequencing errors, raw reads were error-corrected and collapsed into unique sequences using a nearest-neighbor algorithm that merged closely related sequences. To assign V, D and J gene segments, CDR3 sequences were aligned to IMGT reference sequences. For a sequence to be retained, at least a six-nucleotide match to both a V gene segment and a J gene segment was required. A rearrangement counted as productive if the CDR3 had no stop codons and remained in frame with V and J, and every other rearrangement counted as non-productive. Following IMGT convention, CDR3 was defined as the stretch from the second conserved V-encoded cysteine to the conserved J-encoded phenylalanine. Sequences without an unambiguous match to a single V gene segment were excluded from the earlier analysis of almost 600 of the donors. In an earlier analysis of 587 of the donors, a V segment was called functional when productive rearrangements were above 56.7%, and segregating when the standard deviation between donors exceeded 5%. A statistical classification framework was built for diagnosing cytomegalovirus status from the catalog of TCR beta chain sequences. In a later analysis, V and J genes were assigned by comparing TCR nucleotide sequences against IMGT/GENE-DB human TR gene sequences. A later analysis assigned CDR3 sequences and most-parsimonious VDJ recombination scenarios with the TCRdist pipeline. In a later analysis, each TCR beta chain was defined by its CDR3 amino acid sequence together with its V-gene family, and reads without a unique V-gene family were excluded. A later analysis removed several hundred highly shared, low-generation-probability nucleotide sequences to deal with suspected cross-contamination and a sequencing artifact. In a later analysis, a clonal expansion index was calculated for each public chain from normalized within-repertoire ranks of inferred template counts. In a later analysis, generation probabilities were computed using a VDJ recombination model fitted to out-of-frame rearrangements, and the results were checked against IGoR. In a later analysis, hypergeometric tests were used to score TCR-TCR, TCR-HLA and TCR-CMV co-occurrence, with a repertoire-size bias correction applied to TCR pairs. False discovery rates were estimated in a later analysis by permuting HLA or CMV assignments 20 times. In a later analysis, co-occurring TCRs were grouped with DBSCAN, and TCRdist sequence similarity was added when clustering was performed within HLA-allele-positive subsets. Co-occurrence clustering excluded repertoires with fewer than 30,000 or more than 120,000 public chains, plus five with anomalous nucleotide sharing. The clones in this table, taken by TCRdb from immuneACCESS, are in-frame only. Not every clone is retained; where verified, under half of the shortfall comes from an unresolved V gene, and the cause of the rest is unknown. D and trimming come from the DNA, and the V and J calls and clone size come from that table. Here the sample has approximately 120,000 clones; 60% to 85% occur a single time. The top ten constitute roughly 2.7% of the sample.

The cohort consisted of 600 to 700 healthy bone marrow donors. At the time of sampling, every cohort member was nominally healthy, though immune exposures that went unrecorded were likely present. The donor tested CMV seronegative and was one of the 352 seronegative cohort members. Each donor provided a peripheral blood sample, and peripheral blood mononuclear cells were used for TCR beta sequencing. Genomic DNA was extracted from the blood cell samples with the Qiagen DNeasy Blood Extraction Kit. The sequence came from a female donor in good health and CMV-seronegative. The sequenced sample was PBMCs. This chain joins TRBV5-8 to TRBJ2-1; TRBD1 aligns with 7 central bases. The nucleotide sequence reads TGTGCCAGCAGCCCGAACAGGGGCTACAATGAGCAGTTCTTC. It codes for CASSPNRGYNEQFF.